These 6 T cell receptor beta chains came from one sample sequenced in a study of identical twins. MiXCR, applied by TCRdb to the 5' RACE reads, yields one record per CDR3 protein. The sample gives 550,000 to 700,000 distinct CDR3 sequences, more than 9% of which show up once; approximately 3% is in the top ten. This sample also belongs to another study, concerning yellow fever vaccine responses in identical twins.

Material: PBMCs. The origin of the receptors is a woman aged 18-35 years in good health.

This clonotype has a count of ten or more. V gene TRBV10-3 combines with J gene TRBJ2-1, with 7 bases aligning to TRBD2. V lost 3 bases, J lost 0 bases, and 5 bases stayed unmatched. The CDR3 has 16 residues. The V gene's germline CDR1 is ENHRY and CDR2 SYGVKD. The CDR3 DNA is TGTGCCATCAGTGACCGACTAGCCAGCTCCTACAATGAGCAGTTCTTC. Amino acids: CAISDRLASSYNEQFF.

This clonotype was seen at least ten times. This chain connects TRBV20-1 to TRBJ2-3, with D perhaps TRBD2 (6 bases). Germline CDR1 and CDR2: DFQATT and SNEGSKA (reference sequence). The V and J ends lost 1 base and 1 base respectively, with 15 bases between them. The CDR3 sequence is 16 residues long. CDR3 DNA sequence: TGCAGTGCTAGAGCTTGGGCTAGCGTGGGCACAGATACGCAGTATTTT. It encodes CSARAWASVGTDTQYF.

The chain recombines TRBV11-2 with TRBJ1-1; D is perhaps TRBD1 (5 bases). Germline V CDR1 and CDR2: SGHAT, FQNNGV. The CDR3 extends over 16 amino acids. V lost 1 base, J lost 2 bases, and 14 bases lay in between. DNA for the CDR3: TGTGCCAGCAGCTTAGGCAGACAGCCCTTAAACACTGAAGCTTTCTTT. It specifies CASSLGRQPLNTEAFF.

The gene calls are TRBV29-1 and TRBJ2-6; 11 bases map to TRBD1. With V trimmed by 6 bases and J by 1 base, 2 bases remained unmatched. The CDR3 has 15 amino acids. In germline, CDR1 is SQVTM, CDR2 ANQGSEA. CDR3 in amino acids: CSVRDRGSGANVLTF. The CDR3 DNA is TGCAGCGTCAGGGACAGGGGGTCTGGGGCCAACGTCCTGACTTTC.

The V gene is TRBV19, the J gene TRBJ1-1; D is uncertain. The V gene's germline CDR1 is LNHDA and CDR2 SQIVND (reference sequence). CDR3 length: 14 residues. Trimming took 2 bases from V and 2 from J, leaving 9 bases between them. The CDR3 nucleotides read TGTGCCAGTAGTATATCGGGGTTTAACACTGAAGCTTTCTTT. It specifies CASSISGFNTEAFF.

This rearrangement joins TRBV9 to TRBJ2-3, with 8 positions matching TRBD2. V lost 2 bases, J lost 2 bases, and 7 bases stayed unmatched. The CDR3 runs 16 residues. Germline V gives CDR1 SGDLS, CDR2 YYNGEE. The CDR3 sequence: CASSVKYGRATDTQYF. The CDR3 nucleotides are TGTGCCAGCAGCGTTAAATACGGGAGGGCCACAGATACGCAGTATTTT. Full variable domain (missing parts from reference TRBV9 and TRBJ2-3): DSGVTQTPKHLITATGQRVTLRCSPRSGDLSVYWYQQSLDQGLQFLIQYYNGEERAKGNILERFSAQQFPDLHSELNLSSLELGDSALYFCASSVKYGRATDTQYFGPGTRLTVL.